The T cell receptor beta chain under discussion was sequenced for a study of Graves' ophthalmopathy and Graves' hyperthyroidism. V was shortened by 0 bases and J by 4 bases, with 11 bases between the two germline ends. The germline V gene has CDR1 SGHRS and CDR2 YFSETQ. The CDR3 has 14 residues. Amplifying from RNA transcripts, the study obtained TCR beta CDR3 regions. HTBI primers were employed in first-round RT-PCR, then a second-round multiplex PCR followed. TCRdb analysed the multiplex PCR reads with MiXCR anew, one entry per CDR3 protein. The repertoire has hundreds of thousands of distinct CDR3 sequences, 22% of them found once; the top ten carry about 6.6%.

The sequence was collected from a woman aged 18-29 years with stable Graves' hyperthyroidism. Some clones in this sample may be carry-over from other donors' samples. Sequencing input: peripheral blood. The chain uses TRBV5-1 and TRBJ2-7; D assignment may be TRBD1 or TRBD2 (5 bases each). The DNA for the CDR3 is TGCGCCAGCAGCTTGGAAGCTTGGGGGTACGAGCAGTACTTC. Encoded protein: CASSLEAWGYEQYF.